This TCR beta chain was sequenced in a study of cytomegalovirus exposure and HLA in healthy donors. It was with 60 Vbeta and 13 Jbeta primers that the PCR ran. Libraries were prepared by immunoSEQ multiplex PCR; TCRdb keeps only in-frame clonotypes and omits some of them. This sample carries roughly 140,000 clones, roughly 80% of them seen once, and the ten largest clones take 5% to 6.5%. This clone is a singleton in its sample. The CDR3 covers 18 residues. V lost 1 base, J lost 2 bases, and 18 bases lay in between. The germline V gene has CDR1 LGHNT and CDR2 FRNRAP. This sequence was found in a young man in good health and CMV-seropositive. The source material was PBMCs. The V and J genes are TRBV12-5 and TRBJ1-3; D is possibly TRBD1 (6 bases). DNA of the CDR3: TGTGCTAGTGGTTTGGCACGGATTACAGGGTCTGCTGGAAACACCATATATTTT. As protein: CASGLARITGSAGNTIYF.